The 24 T cell receptor beta chains presented below share a single source sample, sequenced in a study of neurological immune-mediated disorders. TCRdb re-analysed the 5' RACE reads in MiXCR, keeping a single row per CDR3 protein. This table has around 83,000 distinct CDR3 sequences, roughly an eighth appearing once. Sample: PBMCs. The receptors stem from a woman in her fifties or sixties in good health.

This clonotype was counted many times. V and J are TRBV4-1 and TRBJ2-4; a possible D gene is TRBD2 (6 bases). Trimming removed 5 bases at V and 0 bases at J, with 20 bases between. Per germline, CDR1 MGHRA and CDR2 YSYEKL. The CDR3 is 18 amino acids. The CDR3 is CASSFDGTPVLAKNIQYF. The CDR3 DNA is TGCGCCAGCAGCTTCGATGGGACTCCCGTTCTAGCCAAAAACATTCAGTACTTC.

This clonotype occurred many times. This rearrangement joins TRBV5-5 to TRBJ1-5; D not resolved. CDR1 SGHKS and CDR2 YYEKEE come from the germline V gene (reference sequence). This CDR3 region has 12 residues. V lost 1 base, J lost 3 bases, and 2 bases lay in between. Here the CDR3 DNA reads TGTGCCAGCAGCTTGACCAATCAGCCCCAGCATTTT. Its translation: CASSLTNQPQHF.

The V and J genes are TRBV6-6 and TRBJ2-3; D is uncertain. The CDR3 is 16 residues long. V gave up 8 bases and J gave up 0 bases, with 18 bases separating them. CDR1 and CDR2 from the germline V gene are MNHNY and SVGAGI (reference sequence). This CDR3 is CASGPIDLLSTDTQYF. The CDR3 nucleotides are TGTGCCAGCGGCCCAATAGACCTTCTCAGCACAGATACGCAGTATTTT.

This clonotype was counted at least ten times. The V and J genes are TRBV5-1 and TRBJ1-1; 7 bases match TRBD1. Germline V gives CDR1 SGHRS, CDR2 YFSETQ. J was trimmed by 3 bases and V by 0 bases; bases with no gene match: 2. The CDR3 sequence is 14 residues long. CDR3 sequence (DNA): TGCGCCAGCAGCTTGGTGCAGGGGGACACTGAAGCTTTCTTT. It encodes CASSLVQGDTEAFF.

This clonotype was detected many times. The chain employs TRBV7-2 and TRBJ2-2; D gene uncertain. The V end was cut by 3 bases, the J end by 6 bases, with 11 bases between. Germline lookup yields CDR1 SGHTA and CDR2 FQGNSA. The length of the CDR3 is 14 residues. Here the CDR3 DNA reads TGTGCCAGCAGCTTTTTAGCCGGTGCCGGGGAGCTGTTTTTT. Its translation: CASSFLAGAGELFF.

At least ten counts were recorded for this clonotype. This rearrangement joins TRBV28 to TRBJ2-3, with 8 bases that match TRBD1. J lost 4 bases, V lost 7 bases, and 4 bases had no gene match. The CDR3 consists of 13 residues. Germline V gene data show CDR1 as MDHEN and CDR2 as SYDVKM. CDR3 loop: CASIGTGSDTQYF. In DNA, the CDR3 is TGTGCCAGCATTGGGACAGGATCAGATACGCAGTATTTT. The variable domain in full, completed from reference TRBV28 and TRBJ2-3, reads DVKVTQSSRYLVKRTGEKVFLECVQDMDHENMFWYRQDPGLGLRLIYFSYDVKMKEKGDIPEGYSVSREKKERFSLILESASTNQTSMYLCASIGTGSDTQYFGPGTRLTVL.

The chain uses TRBV21-1 and TRBJ1-1; the table's D call, TRBD1, was not checked against the DNA. TRBV21-1 is tagged as a pseudogene. The CDR3 length is 18 residues. CDR3 DNA sequence: TGTGCCAGTAGGTGCGTGTCGGTGGGACAGGGTGTCGTGGCTGAAGCTTTCTTT. This sequence encodes CASRCVSVGQGVVAEAFF.

This clonotype was seen ten or more times. The gene calls are TRBV5-1 and TRBJ2-3; 9 bases line up with TRBD2. Germline CDR1 is SGHRS and CDR2 is YFSETQ. Trimming cost V 4 bases and J 3 bases; bases outside gene matches: 12. This CDR3 comprises 17 residues. The CDR3 loop reads CASSPRLAVGSTDTQYF. The DNA for the CDR3 is TGCGCCAGCAGCCCCCGACTAGCGGTGGGGTCGACAGATACGCAGTATTTT.

This clonotype appeared many times. The chain joins TRBV28 to TRBJ1-3; 8 bases line up with TRBD1. Germline values: CDR1 MDHEN, CDR2 SYDVKM. After removal of 4 bases from V and 1 base from J, the junction contained 3 bases not matched to a gene. The CDR3 loop spans 15 amino acids. CDR3 nucleotides: TGTGCCAGCAGTTCTCACAGGGGGTCTGGAAACACCATATATTTT. This translates into CASSSHRGSGNTIYF.

This clonotype was counted ten times or more. The V call is TRBV18, the J call TRBJ2-1, with D perhaps matching TRBD1 (5 bases). The CDR3 is 16 amino acids. V was trimmed by 2 bases and J by 5 bases, leaving 16 bases between them. CDR1 and CDR2 from the germline V gene are KGHSH and LQKENI. In nucleotides, the CDR3 is TGTGCCAGCTCACCAAGGGGAACCACGGCGAACAATGAGCAGTTCTTC. Encoded protein: CASSPRGTTANNEQFF.

This clonotype has only a few counts. This chain uses TRBV12-3 or TRBV12-4 with TRBJ2-7; a possible D gene is TRBD1 (6 bases). The CDR3 spans 16 residues. V was clipped by 0 bases and J by 2 bases, with 14 bases between them. The CDR3 reads CASSLAGTGIPYEQYF. For the CDR3, the DNA is TGTGCCAGCAGTTTAGCAGGAACAGGGATTCCCTACGAGCAGTACTTC.

This clonotype was counted ten times or more. V is TRBV5-1 and J is TRBJ1-1; D is uncertain. Trimming removed 0 bases at V and 7 bases at J, with 10 bases between. The CDR3 is 13 amino acids. Germline V gives CDR1 SGHRS, CDR2 YFSETQ. The CDR3 loop is CASSLGRNFEAFF. The CDR3 DNA follows: TGCGCCAGCAGCTTGGGCAGAAATTTTGAAGCTTTCTTT. The full variable domain, completed using reference TRBV5-1 and TRBJ1-1, is KAGVTQTPRYLIKTRGQQVTLSCSPISGHRSVSWYQQTPGQGLQFLFEYFSETQRNKGNFPGRFSGRQFSNSRSEMNVSTLELGDSALYLCASSLGRNFEAFFGQGTRLTVV.

V gene TRBV10-3 combines with J gene TRBJ1-1; 9 bases match TRBD1. CDR1 ENHRY and CDR2 SYGVKD come from the germline V gene. The CDR3 contains 14 residues. Unmatched junction bases numbered 5, after V lost 9 bases and J lost 0 bases. Written as DNA, the CDR3 is TGTGCCATTAGAAGGACAGGGGTGAACACTGAAGCTTTCTTT. Its translation: CAIRRTGVNTEAFF.

At least ten counts were recorded for this clonotype. The chain combines TRBV10-3 with TRBJ2-3; tentatively, D is TRBD1 or TRBD2 (6 bases each). The CDR3 runs to 13 residues. The germline V gene has CDR1 ENHRY and CDR2 SYGVKD. V was trimmed by 3 bases and J by 4 bases, leaving 8 bases between them. CDR3 amino acids: CAISDRGADTQYF. CDR3 nucleotide sequence: TGTGCCATCAGTGATAGGGGGGCAGATACGCAGTATTTT.

This clonotype appeared many times. The chain employs TRBV5-1 and TRBJ1-6; D unclear. Trimming removed 1 base from V and 7 bases from J, with 18 bases in between. The CDR3 runs 17 residues. The germline CDR1 and CDR2 sequences are SGHRS and YFSETQ. CDR3 sequence (DNA): TGCGCCAGCAGCTTGAACAGCCTAAGAGATGAGAATTCACCCCTCCACTTT. Amino acids: CASSLNSLRDENSPLHF.

This chain uses TRBV28 with TRBJ2-3; no firm D call. CDR1 MDHEN and CDR2 SYDVKM come from the germline V gene. The CDR3 consists of 12 residues. The V gene lost 3 bases and the J gene lost 4 bases, with 5 bases spanning the gap. CDR3 loop: CASSLGADTQYF. The CDR3 DNA reads as TGTGCCAGCAGTTTGGGTGCAGATACGCAGTATTTT.

This clonotype showed up many times. The gene calls are TRBV20-1 and TRBJ2-1; 8 nucleotides match TRBD2. Unmatched junction bases numbered 7, after V lost 3 bases and J lost 3 bases. The CDR3 totals 15 residues. Germline V gene data show CDR1 as DFQATT and CDR2 as SNEGSKA (reference sequence). Here the CDR3 reads CSASESGRGYNEQFF. DNA for the CDR3: TGCAGTGCTAGTGAGAGCGGGAGAGGCTACAATGAGCAGTTCTTC.

The chain recombines TRBV29-1 with TRBJ2-2; 11 bases map to TRBD1. V gave up 7 bases and J gave up 9 bases; unmatched junction bases: 7. CDR3 length equals 13 residues. Germline V gene sequence: CDR1 SQVTM, CDR2 ANQGSEA. The CDR3, as DNA: TGCAGCGCCGGGACAGGGGGAGGCCGGGAGCTGTTTTTT. It translates to CSAGTGGGRELFF.

This clonotype was recorded at least ten times. The chain couples TRBV27 to TRBJ1-5; D is undetermined. Germline CDR1 is MNHEY and CDR2 is SMNVEV (reference sequence). V was clipped by 2 bases and J by 0 bases, with 8 bases between them. The CDR3 contains 15 residues. The DNA of the CDR3 is TGTGCCAGCAGTTTAAAGGCGTATAGCAATCAGCCCCAGCATTTT. Translation: CASSLKAYSNQPQHF.

Worth noting for this clonotype: This may arise from a read error, as a much more abundant clone is one base away. The rearrangement links TRBV28 to TRBJ2-2; 7 nucleotides match TRBD1. Germline CDR1 MDHEN, CDR2 SYDVKM. The length of the CDR3 is 16 residues. The CDR3 spells CVSINQGVPNTGELFF. CDR3 sequence (DNA): TGTGTCAGCATCAATCAGGGGGTTCCGAACACCGGGGAGCTGTTTTTT. Full variable domain (rest looked up from reference TRBV28 and TRBJ2-2): DVKVTQSSRYLVKRTGEKVFLECVQDMDHENMFWYRQDPGLGLRLIYFSYDVKMKEKGDIPEGYSVSREKKERFSLILESASTNQTSMYLCVSINQGVPNTGELFFGEGSRLTVL.

This clonotype was seen ten or more times. The chain recombines TRBV9 with TRBJ1-1; the D gene is possibly TRBD1 (5 bases). CDR1 and CDR2 from the germline V gene are SGDLS and YYNGEE. V lost 4 bases and J 6 bases, leaving 19 bases between the germline ends. The CDR3 sequence is 15 residues long. Here the CDR3 reads CASSNEPQGWSEAFF. CDR3 nucleotide sequence: TGTGCCAGCAGCAACGAGCCCCAGGGATGGTCTGAAGCTTTCTTT.

V and J are TRBV7-2 and TRBJ2-3, with TRBD2 matching 10 bases. The CDR3 runs to 16 residues. CDR1 is SGHTA and CDR2 is FQGNSA in the germline V gene. V shed 5 bases and J 7 bases; nucleotides not matched to a gene: 12. The CDR3 DNA sequence: TGTGCCAGCAGCCCCCGGAGCGGGGGGGGTGCATATACGCAGTATTTT. Its protein product is CASSPRSGGGAYTQYF.

In this sample, this clonotype turned up many times. The chain's CDR3 is CASSLAQGQGSSTF. Here the CDR3 DNA reads TGTGCCAGCAGCTTAGCGCAGGGACAGGGTTCATCCACCTTC. J is TRBJ1-2 and V is TRBV7-2; 9 bases align to TRBD1. Trimming cost V 0 bases and J 13 bases; bases outside gene matches: 9. Germline V gene sequence: CDR1 SGHTA, CDR2 FQGNSA. This CDR3 region has 14 residues.

Comment on this clonotype: A much larger clone is a single base away; this may be a read error. The V and J genes are TRBV6-2 or TRBV6-3 and TRBJ2-5; D is perhaps TRBD1 (5 bases). CDR1 is MNHEY, CDR2 SVGEGT, per germline. V gave up 2 bases and J gave up 2 bases, with 9 bases separating them. The CDR3 totals 14 residues. This CDR3 is CASSYEQGQETQYF. The CDR3 coding sequence is TGTGCCAGCAGTTACGAGCAGGGTCAAGAGACCCAGTACTTC.